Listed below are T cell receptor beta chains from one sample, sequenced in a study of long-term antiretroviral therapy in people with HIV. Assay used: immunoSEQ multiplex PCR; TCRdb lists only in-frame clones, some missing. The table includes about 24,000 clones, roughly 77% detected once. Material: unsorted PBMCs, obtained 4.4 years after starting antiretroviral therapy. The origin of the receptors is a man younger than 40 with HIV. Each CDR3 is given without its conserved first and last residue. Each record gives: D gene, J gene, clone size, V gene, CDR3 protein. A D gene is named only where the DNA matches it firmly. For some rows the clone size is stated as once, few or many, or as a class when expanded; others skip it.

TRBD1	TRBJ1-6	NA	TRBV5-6	ASSLSRGRTYNSPLH
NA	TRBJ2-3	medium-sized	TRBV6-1	ASRNDWGDTQY
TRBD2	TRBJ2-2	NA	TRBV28	ASSPTSGPTGELF
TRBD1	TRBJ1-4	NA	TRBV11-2	ASSTTGVTNEKLF
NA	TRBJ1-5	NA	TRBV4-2	ASSQGNQPQH
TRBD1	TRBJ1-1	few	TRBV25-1	ASSEITSIQGARSEAF
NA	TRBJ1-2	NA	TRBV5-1	ASSLRTEGYGYT
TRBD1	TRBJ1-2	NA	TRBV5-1	ASSLTGQGSGYT
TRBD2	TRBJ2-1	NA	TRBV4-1	ASSHEGLAGVHNEQF
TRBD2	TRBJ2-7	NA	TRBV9	ASSAGGGLVGGYEQY
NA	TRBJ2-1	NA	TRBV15	ATSKGAYNEQF
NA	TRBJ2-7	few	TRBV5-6	ASSLVQSSYEQY
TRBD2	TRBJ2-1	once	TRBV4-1	ASSSLWGGKDEQF
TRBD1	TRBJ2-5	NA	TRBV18	ASSSRDRGETQY
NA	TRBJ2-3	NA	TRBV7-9	ASSRTRSKHASTDTQY
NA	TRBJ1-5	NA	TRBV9	ASSVGGSNQPQH
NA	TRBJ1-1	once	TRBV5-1	ASSKVDTEAF
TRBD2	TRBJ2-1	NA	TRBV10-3	AISRTSGSYNEQF
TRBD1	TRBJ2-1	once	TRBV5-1	ASSSGRGLYNEQF
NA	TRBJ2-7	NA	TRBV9	ASSVGVRDKQY